This T cell receptor (beta chain) was recovered during a study of T-cell reconstitution after alpha-beta-depleted transplantation in children. Unique molecular identifiers were used in preparing the TCRbeta library. MiXCR, run by TCRdb on the PCR reads, gives a single entry per CDR3 protein. The table lists 70,000 to 95,000 distinct CDR3 sequences, around 15% of them singletons. This clonotype was seen a handful of times. Its antigen remains unidentified. Findings and caveats of the study: T cells produced anew were the main source of T-cell counts and diversity one year after transplant. Several hundred expanded graft clones reportedly supplied alpha-beta T cells about two months after transplant.

This TCR was sampled from a male patient under 10 years old who had a stem cell transplant for acute lymphoblastic leukemia, so the T cells may come from the graft donor. The sample consisted of PBMCs, mostly from graft donor cells, taken 180 days after TCRalphabeta/CD19-depleted stem cell transplant.

The CDR3 DNA is TGTGCCAGCAGTCCCAGGACTAGCGGGGTTTATACGCAGTATTTT. This gives the protein CASSPRTSGVYTQYF. The chain recombines TRBV6-1 with TRBJ2-3; 12 bases are a match to TRBD2. Germline lookup yields CDR1 MNHNS and CDR2 SASEGT. The CDR3 runs 15 residues. J was trimmed by 7 bases and V by 5 bases; bases with no gene match: 7.